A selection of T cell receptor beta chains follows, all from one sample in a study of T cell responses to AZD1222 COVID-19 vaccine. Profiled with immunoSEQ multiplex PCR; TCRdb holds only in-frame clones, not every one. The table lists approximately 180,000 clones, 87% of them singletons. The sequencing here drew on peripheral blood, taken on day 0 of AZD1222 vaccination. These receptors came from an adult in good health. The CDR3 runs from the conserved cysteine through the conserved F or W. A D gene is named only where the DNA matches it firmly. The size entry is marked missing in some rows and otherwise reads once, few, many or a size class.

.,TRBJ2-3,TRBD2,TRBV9,CASSGSKGLAGGRATDTQYF,TGTGCCAGCAGCGGATCCAAAGGACTAGCGGGAGGAAGGGCCACAGATACGCAGTATTTT
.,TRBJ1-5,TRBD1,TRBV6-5,CASSADRVGNQPQHF,TGTGCCAGCAGCGCCGACAGGGTTGGCAATCAGCCCCAGCATTTT
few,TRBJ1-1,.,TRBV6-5,CASSYRVVNTEAFF,TGTGCCAGCAGCTATAGGGTTGTTAACACTGAAGCTTTCTTT
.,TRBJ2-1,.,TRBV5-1,CASSPVPTTYNEQFF,TGCGCCAGCAGCCCCGTACCCACCACATACAATGAGCAGTTCTTC
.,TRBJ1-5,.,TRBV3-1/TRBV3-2,CASSQDPRGGGQPQHF,TGTGCCAGCAGCCAAGATCCAAGGGGGGGAGGGCAGCCCCAGCATTTT
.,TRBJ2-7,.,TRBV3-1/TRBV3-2,CASSQALNEQYF,TGTGCCAGCAGCCAAGCTTTGAACGAGCAGTACTTC
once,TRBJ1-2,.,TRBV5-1,CASSLTPARTSYGYTF,TGCGCCAGCAGCTTGACCCCGGCCAGGACATCCTATGGCTACACCTTC
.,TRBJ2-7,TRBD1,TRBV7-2,CASSLNGAGTGGIEQYF,TGTGCCAGCAGCCTTAACGGGGCCGGGACAGGCGGAATCGAGCAGTACTTC
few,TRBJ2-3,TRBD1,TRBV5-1,CASSWDPGQGEDTQYF,TGCGCCAGCAGCTGGGATCCGGGACAGGGAGAAGATACGCAGTATTTT
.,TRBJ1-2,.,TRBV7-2,CASRRTGLYGYTF,TGTGCCAGCAGAAGGACGGGCCTCTATGGCTACACCTTC
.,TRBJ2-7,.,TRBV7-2,CASSPQSPGDTYEQYF,TGTGCCAGCAGCCCCCAGTCCCCGGGCGACACCTACGAGCAGTACTTC
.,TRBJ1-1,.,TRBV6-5,CASSYSVGAEAFF,TGTGCCAGCAGTTACTCGGTCGGGGCCGAAGCTTTCTTT
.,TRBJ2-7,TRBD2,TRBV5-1,CASSLSGLAASYEQYF,TGCGCCAGCAGCTTGTCGGGACTAGCGGCCTCCTACGAGCAGTACTTC
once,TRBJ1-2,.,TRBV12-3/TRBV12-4,CASSFRAVYGYTF,TGTGCCAGCAGTTTTCGGGCAGTCTATGGCTACACCTTC
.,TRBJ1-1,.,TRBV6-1,CASSDMGRVGAFF,TGTGCCAGCAGTGATATGGGCAGGGTTGGAGCTTTCTTT
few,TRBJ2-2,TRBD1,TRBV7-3,CASSLRDRGNTGELFF,TGTGCCAGCAGCCTCCGGGACAGGGGGAACACCGGGGAGCTGTTTTTT
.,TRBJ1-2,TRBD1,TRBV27,CASRRDRAGHNYGYTF,TGTGCCAGCCGGCGGGACAGGGCTGGTCATAACTATGGCTACACCTTC
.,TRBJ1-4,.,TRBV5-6,CASSLTITNEKLFF,TGTGCCAGCAGCTTGACAATAACTAATGAAAAACTGTTTTTT
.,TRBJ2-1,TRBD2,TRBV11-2,CASSLLAGLYNEQFF,TGTGCCAGCAGCCTCTTAGCGGGGCTATACAATGAGCAGTTCTTC
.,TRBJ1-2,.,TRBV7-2,CSILFPKTGTHGYTF,TGTTCAATACTCTTCCCGAAAACGGGGACGCATGGCTACACCTTC
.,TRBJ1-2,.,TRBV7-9,CASSLGAADYGYTF,TGTGCCAGCAGCTTAGGTGCGGCGGACTATGGCTACACCTTC
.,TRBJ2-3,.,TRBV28,CASSPIRQKTSTDTQYF,TGTGCCAGCAGTCCGATCCGACAGAAAACTAGCACAGATACGCAGTATTTT
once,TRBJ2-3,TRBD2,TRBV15,CATSPGTSGGWDTQYF,TGTGCCACCAGCCCCGGGACTAGCGGAGGGTGGGATACGCAGTATTTT
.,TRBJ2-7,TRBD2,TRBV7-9,CASSLALAGVSLGHEQYF,TGTGCCAGCAGCTTAGCCCTAGCGGGAGTTTCGTTGGGCCACGAGCAGTACTTC
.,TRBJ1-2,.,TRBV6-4,CASSVSGRGNYGYTF,TGTGCCAGCAGTGTTTCTGGCAGGGGAAACTATGGCTACACCTTC
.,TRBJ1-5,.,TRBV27,CASSLVRSQPQHF,TGTGCCAGCAGTTTAGTCAGGAGTCAGCCCCAGCATTTT
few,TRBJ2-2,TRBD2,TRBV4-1,CASSWKRESSGELFF,TGCGCCAGCAGCTGGAAGCGGGAGTCCTCCGGGGAGCTGTTTTTT
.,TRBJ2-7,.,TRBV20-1,CSASFESPYEQYF,TGCAGTGCTAGTTTCGAGTCACCGTACGAGCAGTACTTC
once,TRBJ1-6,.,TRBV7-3,CASSPNSRGSYNSPLHF,TGTGCCAGCAGCCCGAACTCGCGGGGGTCCTATAATTCACCCCTCCACTTT
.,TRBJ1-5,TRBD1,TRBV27,CASSPTGGTTLVDQPQHF,TGTGCCAGCAGCCCGACAGGGGGCACAACCCTAGTCGATCAGCCCCAGCATTTT
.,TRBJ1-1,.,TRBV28,CASSLRGYPNTEAFF,TGTGCCAGCAGTTTAAGGGGTTATCCGAACACTGAAGCTTTCTTT
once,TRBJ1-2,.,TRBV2,CASRGDMETEGYTF,TGTGCCAGCAGGGGGGACATGGAAACGGAAGGCTACACCTTC
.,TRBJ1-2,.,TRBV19,CASSRDHYGYTF,TGTGCCAGTAGTAGGGATCACTATGGCTACACCTTC
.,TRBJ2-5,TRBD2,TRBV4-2,CASSLRTSGASYQETQYF,TGTGCCAGCAGCCTCCGGACTAGCGGAGCCTCGTACCAAGAGACCCAGTACTTC
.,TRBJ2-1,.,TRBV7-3,CASSLTYFSYNEQFF,TGTGCCAGCAGCTTAACTTATTTCTCCTACAATGAGCAGTTCTTC
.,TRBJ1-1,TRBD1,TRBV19,CASREQGTTEAFF,TGTGCCAGTAGGGAACAGGGGACCACTGAAGCTTTCTTT
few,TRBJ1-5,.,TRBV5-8,CASSFRHGSNQPQHF,TGTGCCAGCAGCTTTCGCCATGGGAGCAATCAGCCCCAGCATTTT